A single sample gave rise to the 32 T cell receptor beta chains below, sequenced in a study of blood T cells in healthy people across ages. A second PCR, run for roughly 7 to 11 cycles, used a sample-barcoded 5' primer plus a J-beta primer mix. From the 5' RACE reads, TCRdb called clonotypes with MiXCR, one entry per CDR3 protein. This sample has about 930,000 distinct CDR3 sequences, with almost 30% found just once. This sample also appeared in a second study, on T cells of mothers and their children.

Sequencing was carried out using blood. The receptor source for this set is a woman in her 40s in good health.

This clonotype was detected ten times or more. The genes are TRBV7-3 and TRBJ1-1; tentative D call: TRBD1 (6 bases). Trimming took 1 base from V and 0 from J, leaving 12 bases between them. The CDR3 loop spans 16 amino acids. CDR1 is SGHTA and CDR2 is FQGTGA in the germline V gene. The CDR3 DNA is TGTGCCAGCAGCTTAATTGGGGGGGCCCTGAACACTGAAGCTTTCTTT. Its translation is CASSLIGGALNTEAFF.

This chain links TRBV6-1 with TRBJ2-7; 10 nucleotides agree with TRBD1. V gave up 7 bases and J gave up 4 bases; unmatched junction bases: 25. Germline values: CDR1 MNHNS, CDR2 SASEGT. There are 20 residues in the CDR3. DNA for the CDR3: TGTGCCAGCACCCCTGGGTCCGCGACAGGGGGCGTATTGAGAGAATACGAGCAGTACTTC. It yields the protein CASTPGSATGGVLREYEQYF.

This clonotype was picked up a small number of times. The V and J genes are TRBV20-1 and TRBJ2-5, with 10 bases that match TRBD2. V gave up 2 bases and J gave up 5 bases; unmatched junction bases: 14. Germline loops: CDR1 DFQATT, CDR2 SNEGSKA (reference sequence). The CDR3 is 17 amino acids. The CDR3 sequence: CSARLSTSGLEGETQYF. The CDR3 nucleotides are TGCAGTGCTAGACTCTCGACTAGCGGGCTAGAGGGGGAGACCCAGTACTTC.

This clonotype was observed a few times. The genes are TRBV20-1 and TRBJ1-4; TRBD1 might be the D (6 bases). CDR1 is DFQATT, CDR2 SNEGSKA, per germline (reference sequence). The CDR3 covers 18 residues. Trimming removed 0 bases at V and 8 bases at J, with 25 bases between. The CDR3 here is CSARDPQRSRGRQEKLFF. As DNA, the CDR3 is TGCAGTGCTAGAGATCCCCAACGTTCCCGGGGGCGGCAGGAAAAACTGTTTTTT.

This clonotype occurred many times. V is TRBV20-1 and J is TRBJ2-7; 7 bases fit TRBD2. V shed 5 bases, J shed 7 bases, and the junction held 14 bases outside the gene matches. The CDR3 consists of 14 residues. Germline CDR1 reads DFQATT; CDR2 reads SNEGSKA (reference sequence). CDR3 loop: CSARRGVGLWEQYF. The CDR3 region has the DNA TGCAGTGCTCGCCGGGGGGTAGGGCTATGGGAGCAGTACTTC.

V gene TRBV3-1 combines with J gene TRBJ2-5; 9 bases are shared with TRBD2. The CDR3 length is 18 residues. V was clipped by 1 base and J by 0 bases; unmatched bases: 9. The germline V gene has CDR1 LGHDT and CDR2 YNNKEL (reference sequence). CDR3 amino acids: CASSQGGERLADQETQYF. The CDR3 coding sequence is TGTGCCAGCAGCCAAGGGGGGGAAAGACTAGCGGACCAAGAGACCCAGTACTTC.

This sequence joins TRBV20-1 and TRBJ1-1; 7 bases line up with TRBD1. This CDR3 comprises 16 residues. Germline-derived CDR1 and CDR2 are DFQATT and SNEGSKA (reference sequence). The junction had 10 bases not matched to a gene; V was cut back by 3 bases and J by 0 bases. The CDR3 sequence: CSARENRGRMNTEAFF. The CDR3, as DNA: TGCAGTGCTAGGGAAAACAGGGGTCGCATGAACACTGAAGCTTTCTTT.

The gene calls are TRBV7-9 and TRBJ1-4; the match to TRBD1 covers 7 bases. The J segment lost 8 bases and the V segment lost 5 bases, leaving 8 bases of the junction unmatched. Germline V lookup: CDR1 SEHNR, CDR2 FQNEAQ (reference sequence). CDR3 length: 14 amino acids. The DNA of the CDR3 is TGTGCCAGCAGCCCTGGACAGGTCTCCGAAAAACTGTTTTTT. It translates to CASSPGQVSEKLFF.

With respect to this clonotype: A much more abundant neighbour one base away suggests this may be a read error. The CDR3 sequence is CVSSFTGRQFF. The CDR3 DNA sequence: TGTGTCAGCAGTTTCACGGGACGGCAGTTCTTC. This chain uses TRBV28 with TRBJ2-1, with D possibly called TRBD1 or TRBD2 (5 bases each). Germline lookup yields CDR1 MDHEN and CDR2 SYDVKM. The CDR3 consists of 11 residues.

This chain links TRBV2 with TRBJ2-3, with 10 positions matching TRBD2. V was clipped by 3 bases and J by 4 bases; unmatched bases: 7. The CDR3 is 16 residues long. Germline V gives CDR1 SNHLY, CDR2 FYNNEI. As DNA, the CDR3 is TGTGCCAGCAGTGATCCTCTAGCGGGGGTTTCAGATACGCAGTATTTT. Amino acids: CASSDPLAGVSDTQYF.

Points on this clonotype: At one end, the junction sequence differs from germline, possibly due to a read error. The chain joins TRBV7-2 to TRBJ1-2; 7 bases align to TRBD1. The germline CDR1 and CDR2 sequences are SGHTA and FQGNSA. The CDR3 has 13 residues. The DNA of the CDR3 is TGTGCCAGTTCAGGGGGGACTAACTATGGCCACACCTTC. The encoded protein is CASSGGTNYGHTF.

The V gene is TRBV5-1, the J gene TRBJ2-7; D not certain. The CDR3 has 11 amino acids. Per the germline V gene, CDR1 is SGHRS and CDR2 is YFSETQ. V was trimmed by 7 bases and J by 5 bases, leaving 10 bases between them. CDR3 nucleotides: TGCGCCAGCTCTATTTTGGACGAGCAGTACTTC. Protein sequence: CASSILDEQYF.

Only a few counts were recorded for this clonotype. The genes are TRBV7-6 and TRBJ2-7; TRBD1 matches at 7 bases. The end of the DNA aligns better with TRBJ2-5, so the J call may be wrong. This CDR3 is 14 amino acids long. The germline CDR1 and CDR2 sequences are SGHVS and FNYEAQ. The CDR3 coding sequence is TGTGCCAGCAGCCTAACGACAGGGTCGGAGACCCAGTACTTC. Translation: CASSLTTGSETQYF.

This chain uses TRBV11-1 with TRBJ2-1; D is perhaps TRBD1 (6 bases). Trimming stripped 1 base from V and 4 bases from J, with 29 bases between. Germline CDR1 is SGHAT and CDR2 is FQDESV (reference sequence). The CDR3 extends over 21 amino acids. The DNA for the CDR3 is TGTGCCAGCAGCTTAGACTCCCGGGACACCCGTTTGGCCTGGAGGTACAATGAGCAGTTCTTC. This gives the protein CASSLDSRDTRLAWRYNEQFF.

Turning to this clonotype: This clone may be a read error of a much larger clone one base away. This chain uses TRBV7-9 with TRBJ2-7; possibly TRBD1 for D (5 bases). CDR1 and CDR2 (germline): SEHNR, FQNEAQ (reference sequence). The CDR3 sequence is 13 residues long. The CDR3 DNA follows: TGTGCCAGCAGCTTCCAGGACATCTACGAGCACTACTTC. It encodes CASSFQDIYEHYF.

This rearrangement joins TRBV7-8 to TRBJ2-6; D is unclear. The CDR3 is 16 residues long. Trimming took off 4 bases at V and 0 bases at J, with 10 bases between the two ends. CDR1 and CDR2 from the germline V gene are SGHVS and FQNEAQ. The CDR3, as DNA: TGTGCCAGCAGCTCAGTCTCGGGCTCTGGGGCCAACGTCCTGACTTTC. It yields the protein CASSSVSGSGANVLTF.

In DNA, the CDR3 is TGCGCCAGCAGCGGAACCGGGACTGCCATTGGCTACACCTTC. Protein product: CASSGTGTAIGYTF. The chain links TRBV5-1 to TRBJ1-2; a weak D match, TRBD1 (5 bases). Germline V gene sequence: CDR1 SGHRS, CDR2 YFSETQ. The CDR3 consists of 14 residues. Deletions cut 4 bases from V and 7 bases from J, with 17 bases between.

This clonotype was recorded at least ten times. V and J are TRBV4-3 and TRBJ1-2; tentatively, D is TRBD1 (5 bases). The CDR3 runs 13 residues. Germline lookup yields CDR1 LGHNA and CDR2 YSLEER. V was clipped by 0 bases and J by 6 bases, with 8 bases between them. The CDR3 DNA follows: TGCGCCAGCAGCCAAGATCGGGGGGATGGCTACACCTTC. It is translated as CASSQDRGDGYTF.

This clonotype was counted ten times or more. This sequence joins TRBV7-9 and TRBJ2-5; 8 bases map to TRBD2. The CDR3 covers 16 residues. V trimming: 5 bases; J trimming: 5 bases; junction bases outside the gene matches: 13. CDR1 and CDR2 (germline): SEHNR, FQNEAQ (reference sequence). The CDR3 nucleotides read TGTGCCAGCAGCCCACCCTTCCGGGGGGGCCGGGAGACCCAGTACTTC. Translating it yields CASSPPFRGGRETQYF.

V usage is TRBV20-1 and J usage is TRBJ2-7; D gene unclear. The germline V gene encodes CDR1 DFQATT and CDR2 SNEGSKA (reference sequence). V lost 5 bases and J 1 base, leaving 15 bases between the germline ends. This CDR3 is built from 14 residues. In DNA form, the CDR3 reads TGCAGTGCTCCTCGAGCAGTTCGATCCTACGAGCAGTACTTC. This codes for CSAPRAVRSYEQYF.

The chain carries TRBV5-5 and TRBJ2-5; D may correspond to TRBD1 or TRBD2 (5 bases each). The V and J ends lost 2 bases and 2 bases respectively, with 22 bases between them. There are 18 residues in the CDR3. Germline-derived CDR1 and CDR2 are SGHKS and YYEKEE (reference sequence). The chain's CDR3 is CASSLATLGTQGQETQYF. The DNA of the CDR3 is TGTGCCAGCAGCTTAGCTACCCTAGGGACCCAGGGACAAGAGACCCAGTACTTC.

Only a few counts were recorded for this clonotype. The chain links TRBV15 to TRBJ2-3; D might be TRBD2 (5 bases). V lost 0 bases to trimming and J lost 2 bases, with 15 bases between them. The CDR3 length is 17 residues. The germline gives CDR1 LNHNV, CDR2 YYDKDF (reference sequence). The CDR3 DNA reads TGTGCCACCAGCAGAGATCCAGCGAGGGATATCACAGATACGCAGTATTTT. The encoded protein is CATSRDPARDITDTQYF.

This clonotype was seen more than once but under ten times. The chain couples TRBV5-1 to TRBJ1-1, with 7 bases identical to TRBD1. V trimming: 2 bases; J trimming: 0 bases; junction bases outside the gene matches: 7. CDR3 length: 16 residues. CDR1 is SGHRS, CDR2 YFSETQ, per germline. CDR3 DNA: TGCGCCAGCAGCTTACAGGGGACGGTTGTGAACACTGAAGCTTTCTTT. Encoded protein: CASSLQGTVVNTEAFF.

The chain employs TRBV5-6 and TRBJ2-4; D is perhaps TRBD1 (5 bases). Matching the DNA end better, TRBJ2-7 makes the J call doubtful. Germline V lookup: CDR1 SGHDT, CDR2 YYEEEE. The CDR3 runs 14 residues. The CDR3 DNA reads TGTGCCAGCAGCTTGGTGTCGTCCAGGGACGAGCAGTACTTC. This encodes CASSLVSSRDEQYF.

The chain recombines TRBV5-1 with TRBJ2-3; 15 bases agree with TRBD2. With 3 bases clipped from V and 3 bases from J, the junction kept 5 bases outside the gene matches. The CDR3 spans 17 residues. CDR1 is SGHRS, CDR2 YFSETQ, per germline. CDR3 DNA: TGCGCCAGCAGCTATGCCGGACTAGCGGGGGGGACAGATACGCAGTATTTT. It specifies CASSYAGLAGGTDTQYF.

There are a few counts of this clonotype. With a much larger clone just one base away, this may be a read error. The chain carries TRBV7-8 and TRBJ2-7; D possibly corresponds to TRBD2 (5 bases). The CDR3 is 15 residues long. Germline V gene sequence: CDR1 SGHVS, CDR2 FQNEAQ. The CDR3 loop is CANSLEMGSSYEQYF. CDR3 nucleotide sequence: TGTGCCAACAGCTTAGAGATGGGGAGCTCCTACGAGCAGTACTTC.

The rearrangement joins TRBV2 to TRBJ2-7, with a tentative D call TRBD1 (5 bases). V was shortened by 7 bases and J by 6 bases, with 19 bases between the two germline ends. Germline CDR1 reads SNHLY; CDR2 reads FYNNEI. This CDR3 is built from 14 residues. The CDR3 nucleotides read TGTGCCAGCAAAGCTACAGGACCCATGGGCGAGCAGTACTTC. Protein sequence: CASKATGPMGEQYF.

As for this clonotype: Given a much more abundant clone one base away, this may be a read error. V gene TRBV28 combines with J gene TRBJ2-7; TRBD2 matches 10 bases. From germline, CDR1 is MDHEN and CDR2 SYDVKM. The CDR3 loop spans 15 amino acids. After removal of 5 bases from V and 1 base from J, the junction contained 5 bases not matched to a gene. For the CDR3, the DNA is TGTGCCAGCAGTGACACGGGACTAGCGTCCTACGAGCAGTACTTC. Translated: CASSDTGLASYEQYF.

The chain is built from TRBV27 and TRBJ1-1, with 9 bases that match TRBD1. The germline V gene has CDR1 MNHEY and CDR2 SMNVEV (reference sequence). The J segment lost 3 bases and the V segment lost 4 bases, leaving 9 bases of the junction unmatched. CDR3 size: 16 residues. The CDR3 loop reads CASSSRDRVLDTEAFF. CDR3 bases: TGTGCCAGCAGTTCCCGGGACAGGGTGTTGGACACTGAAGCTTTCTTT.

This clonotype was picked up many times. The V call is TRBV10-3, the J call TRBJ2-7, with 12 positions matching TRBD1. The CDR3 consists of 16 residues. The germline V gene encodes CDR1 ENHRY and CDR2 SYGVKD. The junction had 8 bases not matched to a gene; V was cut back by 4 bases and J by 4 bases. CDR3 sequence: CAISGSRGQGAYEQYF. In DNA form, the CDR3 reads TGTGCCATCAGTGGCTCTAGGGGACAGGGGGCTTACGAGCAGTACTTC.

V usage is TRBV5-6 and J usage is TRBJ1-1; D call uncertain. Per the germline V gene, CDR1 is SGHDT and CDR2 is YYEEEE. V lost 4 bases, J lost 5 bases, and 18 bases lay in between. CDR3 length: 15 amino acids. For the CDR3, the DNA is TGTGCCAGCAGCCTACTAGCTCCCCGTCGGACTGAAGCTTTCTTT. Protein: CASSLLAPRRTEAFF.

This rearrangement joins TRBV20-1 to TRBJ2-1; either TRBD1 or TRBD2 may supply D (6 bases each). This CDR3 is built from 15 residues. V was cut by 6 bases and J by 10 bases, with 25 bases left in between. Germline V CDR1 and CDR2: DFQATT, SNEGSKA (reference sequence). For the CDR3, the DNA is TGCAGTGCCTTAAAAGGAGGGGGGCTATCCTACGAGCAGTTCTTC. Translated: CSALKGGGLSYEQFF.